The source of this T cell receptor beta chain is a study of blood T cell repertoires in COVID-19. Across the whole study: COVID-19 samples collected from the United States, Italy and Spain covered acute and convalescent phases.

As processed by the authors: Estimation of nucleated cell counts relied on the amplification of reference gene primers. Generated by immunoSEQ multiplex PCR, the TCRdb table keeps only in-frame clones and is missing some. V, J and clone size were drawn from that table, and D and trimming were deduced from the DNA. Here the sample spans 130,000 to 150,000 clones, 85% being singletons. The CDR3 extends over 15 amino acids. V lost 3 bases, J lost 2 bases, and 6 bases stayed unmatched. From germline, CDR1 is SGHDN and CDR2 FVKESK. The source is a woman aged 40 to 55 with active or convalescent COVID-19. Sequencing used peripheral blood. V is TRBV14 and J is TRBJ1-2; 7 bases are shared with TRBD1. This CDR3 reads CASSHEQGTNYGYTF. The CDR3, as DNA: TGTGCCAGCAGCCATGAACAGGGGACCAACTATGGCTACACCTTC.